These T cell receptor beta chains were read from a single sample in a study of T cells after yellow fever vaccination. TCRdb processed the 5' RACE reads anew with MiXCR; each CDR3 protein has one entry. The profile shows hundreds of thousands of distinct CDR3 sequences, 21% of them singletons. Sequencing used PBMCs, obtained more than 20 days after the first yellow fever vaccination. Receptors originate from a man between 18 and 29 years old who received the YFV17D yellow fever vaccine. Each CDR3 is given with its conserved first and last residue.

V gene: TRBV10-3; J gene: TRBJ2-1; CDR3 protein: CAISEQANEQFF
V gene: TRBV5-4; J gene: TRBJ1-2; CDR3 protein: CASSPLRVKGGGYTF
V gene: TRBV29-1; J gene: TRBJ1-1; CDR3 protein: CSGTQGQETFF
V gene: TRBV7-6; J gene: TRBJ2-3; CDR3 protein: CASSFGTGNGADTQYF
V gene: TRBV9; J gene: TRBJ2-2; CDR3 protein: CASSPHDIATGELFF
V gene: TRBV20-1; J gene: TRBJ2-3; CDR3 protein: CSARAGIDRGGQYF
V gene: TRBV5-1; J gene: TRBJ2-6; CDR3 protein: CASGVGLGSGRGANVLTF
V gene: TRBV12-3/TRBV12-4; J gene: TRBJ2-2; CDR3 protein: CASSTRGTPGSCFF
V gene: TRBV4-1; J gene: TRBJ2-3; CDR3 protein: CASSLQTGADTQYF
V gene: TRBV5-1; J gene: TRBJ1-1; CDR3 protein: CASRTYSPNTEAFF
V gene: TRBV11-2; J gene: TRBJ2-3; CDR3 protein: CASSRPAVAGPTSGAPDTQYF
V gene: TRBV6-5; J gene: TRBJ2-7; CDR3 protein: CASRSRTAPYEQYF
V gene: TRBV7-3; J gene: TRBJ2-5; CDR3 protein: CASSRGDEETQYF
V gene: TRBV3-1; J gene: TRBJ2-4; CDR3 protein: CASSQGGGLQYF
V gene: TRBV4-3; J gene: TRBJ2-5; CDR3 protein: CASSQDRAWGTETQYF
V gene: TRBV27; J gene: TRBJ2-5; CDR3 protein: CASSQRGTPGETQYF
V gene: TRBV6-1; J gene: TRBJ1-2; CDR3 protein: CASSIRQGSGYTF
V gene: TRBV6-2/TRBV6-3; J gene: TRBJ2-2; CDR3 protein: CASSILAGAITGELFF
V gene: TRBV5-1; J gene: TRBJ2-5; CDR3 protein: CASSLETLRGKTQYF
V gene: TRBV29-1; J gene: TRBJ2-5; CDR3 protein: CSVVHVAHQETQYF
V gene: TRBV13; J gene: TRBJ2-5; CDR3 protein: CASSFHWDPLQETQYF
V gene: TRBV9; J gene: TRBJ2-3; CDR3 protein: CASSVRGYSTDTQYF
V gene: TRBV7-9; J gene: TRBJ1-1; CDR3 protein: CASSLDLTEAFF
V gene: TRBV20-1; J gene: TRBJ1-2; CDR3 protein: CSAYYQGFGYTF
V gene: TRBV4-2; J gene: TRBJ1-1; CDR3 protein: CASSLLNLNTEAFF
V gene: TRBV5-6; J gene: TRBJ2-4; CDR3 protein: CASSFVRDKNIQYF
V gene: TRBV6-2/TRBV6-3; J gene: TRBJ2-3; CDR3 protein: CASSYQGDTQYF
V gene: TRBV4-1; J gene: TRBJ2-2; CDR3 protein: CASSQLGRLNTGELFF
V gene: TRBV11-2; J gene: TRBJ2-1; CDR3 protein: CASTPTGQYNEQFF
V gene: TRBV3-1; J gene: TRBJ2-3; CDR3 protein: CASSLGGRFADTQYF
V gene: TRBV9; J gene: TRBJ2-1; CDR3 protein: CASSVHGTRGRGEQFF
V gene: TRBV15; J gene: TRBJ2-7; CDR3 protein: CATSRVGGIDYEQYF
V gene: TRBV20-1; J gene: TRBJ2-3; CDR3 protein: CSAREGVGFTATQYF
V gene: TRBV4-3; J gene: TRBJ1-1; CDR3 protein: CASSQDTRQGDTEAFF
V gene: TRBV20-1; J gene: TRBJ2-3; CDR3 protein: CSATTGTSGAADTQYF
V gene: TRBV20-1; J gene: TRBJ1-2; CDR3 protein: CSAYRIGYTF
V gene: TRBV5-1; J gene: TRBJ2-5; CDR3 protein: CATGPVGQETQYF
V gene: TRBV5-1; J gene: TRBJ2-5; CDR3 protein: CASSFRTSYETQYF
V gene: TRBV5-4; J gene: TRBJ2-1; CDR3 protein: CASSFERAEQFF
V gene: TRBV27; J gene: TRBJ1-2; CDR3 protein: CASSLGAGGFYGYTF
V gene: TRBV20-1; J gene: TRBJ1-3; CDR3 protein: CSATAGYSGNTIYF
V gene: TRBV5-1; J gene: TRBJ1-3; CDR3 protein: CASSCGPRTLITIYF
V gene: TRBV7-2; J gene: TRBJ1-1; CDR3 protein: CASSLFGGDTEAFF
V gene: TRBV6-2/TRBV6-3; J gene: TRBJ2-3; CDR3 protein: CASSYVADTQYF
V gene: TRBV19; J gene: TRBJ2-2; CDR3 protein: CASSNRAAGELFF
V gene: TRBV12-3/TRBV12-4; J gene: TRBJ1-1; CDR3 protein: CASRFGGGTEAFF
V gene: TRBV7-2; J gene: TRBJ2-3; CDR3 protein: CASSLFRGGDTDTQYF
V gene: TRBV20-1; J gene: TRBJ2-1; CDR3 protein: CSARVSVAGGFNEQFF
V gene: TRBV28; J gene: TRBJ1-5; CDR3 protein: CAIHPTGGDNQPQHF
V gene: TRBV4-2; J gene: TRBJ1-3; CDR3 protein: CASSQVWGQGNTIYF
V gene: TRBV12-3/TRBV12-4; J gene: TRBJ1-2; CDR3 protein: CASSIDNYGYTF
V gene: TRBV21-1; J gene: TRBJ2-5; CDR3 protein: CASSNGEKTQYF
V gene: TRBV4-3; J gene: TRBJ2-3; CDR3 protein: CASSQVGKDTQYF
V gene: TRBV7-2; J gene: TRBJ2-3; CDR3 protein: CASSPPRREFSTDTQYF
V gene: TRBV6-1; J gene: TRBJ1-5; CDR3 protein: CASNPTSNSNQPQHF
V gene: TRBV6-1; J gene: TRBJ2-1; CDR3 protein: CASSRTESSYNEQFF